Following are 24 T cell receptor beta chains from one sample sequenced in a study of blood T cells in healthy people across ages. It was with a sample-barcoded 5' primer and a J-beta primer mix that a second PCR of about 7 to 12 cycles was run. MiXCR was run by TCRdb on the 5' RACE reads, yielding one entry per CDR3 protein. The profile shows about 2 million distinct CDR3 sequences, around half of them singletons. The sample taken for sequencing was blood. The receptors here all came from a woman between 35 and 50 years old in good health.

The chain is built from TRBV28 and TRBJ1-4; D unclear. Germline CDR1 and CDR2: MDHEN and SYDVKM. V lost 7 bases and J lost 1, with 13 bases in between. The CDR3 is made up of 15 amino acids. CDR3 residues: CASKSLRKTNEKLFF. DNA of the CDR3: TGTGCCAGCAAATCCCTCAGGAAAACTAATGAAAAACTGTTTTTT.

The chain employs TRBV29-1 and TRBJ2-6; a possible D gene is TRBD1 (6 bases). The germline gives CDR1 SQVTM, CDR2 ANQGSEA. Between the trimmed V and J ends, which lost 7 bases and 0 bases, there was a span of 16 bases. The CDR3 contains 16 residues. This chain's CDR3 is CSGRTAEISGANVLTF. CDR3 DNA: TGCAGCGGGCGGACAGCTGAGATCTCTGGGGCCAACGTCCTGACTTTC.

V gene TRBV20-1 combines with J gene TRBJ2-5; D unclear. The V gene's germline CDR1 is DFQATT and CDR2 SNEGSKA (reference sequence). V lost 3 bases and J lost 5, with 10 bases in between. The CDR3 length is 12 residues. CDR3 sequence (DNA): TGCAGTGCTAGGCTGGTATTCGAGACCCAGTACTTC. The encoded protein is CSARLVFETQYF.

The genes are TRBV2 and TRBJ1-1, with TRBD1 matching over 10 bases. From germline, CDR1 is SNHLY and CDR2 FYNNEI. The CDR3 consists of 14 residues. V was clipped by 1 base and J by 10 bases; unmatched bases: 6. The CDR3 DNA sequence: TGTGCCAGCAGTGAAGGGGGGCGGACAGGGGGAGCTTTCTTT. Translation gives CASSEGGRTGGAFF. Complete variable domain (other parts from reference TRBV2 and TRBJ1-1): EPEVTQTPSHQVTQMGQEVILRCVPISNHLYFYWYRQILGQKVEFLVSFYNNEISEKSEIFDDQFSVERPDGSNFTLKIRSTKLEDSAMYFCASSEGGRTGGAFFGQGTRLTVV.

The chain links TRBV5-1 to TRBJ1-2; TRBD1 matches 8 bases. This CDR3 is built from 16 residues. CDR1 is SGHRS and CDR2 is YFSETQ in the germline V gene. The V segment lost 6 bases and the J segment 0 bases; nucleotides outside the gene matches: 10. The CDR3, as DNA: TGCGCCAGCAAAACGACAGGGGCGCCTCCTAACTATGGCTACACCTTC. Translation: CASKTTGAPPNYGYTF.

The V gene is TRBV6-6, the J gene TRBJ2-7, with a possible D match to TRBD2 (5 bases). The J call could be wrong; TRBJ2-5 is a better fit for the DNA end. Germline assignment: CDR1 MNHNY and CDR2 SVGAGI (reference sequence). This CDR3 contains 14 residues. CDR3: CASSYQAGGETQYF. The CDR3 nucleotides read TGTGCCAGCAGTTACCAAGCTGGAGGAGAGACCCAGTACTTC.

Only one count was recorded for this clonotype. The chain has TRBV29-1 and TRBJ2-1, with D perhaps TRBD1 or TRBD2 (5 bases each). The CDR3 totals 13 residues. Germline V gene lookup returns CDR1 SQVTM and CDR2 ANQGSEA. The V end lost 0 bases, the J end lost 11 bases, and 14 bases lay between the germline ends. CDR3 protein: CSVEEYRGPQQFF. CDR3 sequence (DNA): TGCAGCGTTGAAGAATACCGGGGCCCTCAGCAGTTCTTC.

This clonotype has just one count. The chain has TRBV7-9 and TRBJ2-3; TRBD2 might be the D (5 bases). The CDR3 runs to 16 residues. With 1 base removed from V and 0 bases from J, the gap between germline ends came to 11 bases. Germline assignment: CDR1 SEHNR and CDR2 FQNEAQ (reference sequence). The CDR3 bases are TGTGCCAGCAGCTTAGGGGAGACACAGAGCACAGATACGCAGTATTTT. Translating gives CASSLGETQSTDTQYF.

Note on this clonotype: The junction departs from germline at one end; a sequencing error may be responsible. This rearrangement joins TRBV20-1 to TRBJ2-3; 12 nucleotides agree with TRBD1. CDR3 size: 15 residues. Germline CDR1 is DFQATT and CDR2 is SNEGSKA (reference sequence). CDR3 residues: CSATTGTGGTNTQYF. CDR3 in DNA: TGCAGTGCTACAACCGGGACAGGGGGCACAAATACGCAGTATTTT.

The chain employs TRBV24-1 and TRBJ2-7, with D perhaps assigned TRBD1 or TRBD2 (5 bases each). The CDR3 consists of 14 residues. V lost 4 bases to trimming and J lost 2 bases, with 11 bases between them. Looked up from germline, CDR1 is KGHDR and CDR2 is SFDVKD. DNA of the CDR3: TGTGCCACCAGTGACCCGGGACGGACCTACGAGCAGTACTTC. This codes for CATSDPGRTYEQYF.

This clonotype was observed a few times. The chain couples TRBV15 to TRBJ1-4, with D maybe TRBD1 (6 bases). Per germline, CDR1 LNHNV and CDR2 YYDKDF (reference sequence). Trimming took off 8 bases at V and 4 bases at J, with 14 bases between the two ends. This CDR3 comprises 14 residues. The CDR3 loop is CATRTGQINEKLFF. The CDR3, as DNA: TGTGCCACCCGGACCGGACAGATTAATGAAAAACTGTTTTTT.

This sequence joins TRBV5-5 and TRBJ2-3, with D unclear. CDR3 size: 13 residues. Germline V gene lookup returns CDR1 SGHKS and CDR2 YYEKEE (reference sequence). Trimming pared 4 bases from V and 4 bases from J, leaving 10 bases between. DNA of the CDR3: TGTGCCAGCAGCCAACGGCCTGCAGATACGCAGTATTTT. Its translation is CASSQRPADTQYF.

The CDR3 region is CASSMGLAPNEQYF. In DNA, the CDR3 is TGTGCCAGCAGCATGGGACTAGCTCCGAATGAGCAGTACTTC. This chain uses TRBV7-2 with TRBJ2-7, with TRBD2 identical over 9 bases. The length of the CDR3 is 14 residues. With V trimmed by 5 bases and J by 7 bases, 9 bases remained unmatched. CDR1 SGHTA and CDR2 FQGNSA come from the germline V gene.

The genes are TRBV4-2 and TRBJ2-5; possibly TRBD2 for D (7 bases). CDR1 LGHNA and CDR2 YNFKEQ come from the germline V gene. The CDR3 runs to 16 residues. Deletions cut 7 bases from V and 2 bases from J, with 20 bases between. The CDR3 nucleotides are TGTGCCAGCAACCAGGTGTCGGGGGGCGGGCAAGAGACCCAGTACTTC. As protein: CASNQVSGGGQETQYF.

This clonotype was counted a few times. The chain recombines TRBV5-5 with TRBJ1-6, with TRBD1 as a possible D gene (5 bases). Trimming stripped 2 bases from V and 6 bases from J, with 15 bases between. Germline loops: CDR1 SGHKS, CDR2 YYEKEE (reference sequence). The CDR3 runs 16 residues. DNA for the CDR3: TGTGCCAGCAGCTTCAGGATAACAGGACCTAATTCACCCCTCCACTTT. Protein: CASSFRITGPNSPLHF.

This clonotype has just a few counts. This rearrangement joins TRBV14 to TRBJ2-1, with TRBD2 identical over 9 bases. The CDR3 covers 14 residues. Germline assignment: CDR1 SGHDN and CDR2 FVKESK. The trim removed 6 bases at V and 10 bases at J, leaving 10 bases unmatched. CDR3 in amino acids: CASSAAGGSTEQFF. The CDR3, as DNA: TGTGCCAGCAGTGCGGCGGGGGGGTCGACGGAGCAGTTCTTC.

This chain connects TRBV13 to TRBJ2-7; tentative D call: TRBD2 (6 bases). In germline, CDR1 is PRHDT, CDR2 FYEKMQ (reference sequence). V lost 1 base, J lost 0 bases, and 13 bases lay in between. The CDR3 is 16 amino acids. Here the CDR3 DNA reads TGTGCCAGCAGCTTAGCCGTGGCGGGGACCTCCTACGAGCAGTACTTC. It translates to CASSLAVAGTSYEQYF.

The CDR3 region is CASSPGLATNTQYF. The CDR3 DNA reads as TGCGCCAGCAGCCCCGGGCTAGCGACGAATACGCAGTATTTT. The chain has TRBV5-1 and TRBJ2-3, with a possible D match to TRBD2 (6 bases). This CDR3 is 14 amino acids long. V lost 4 bases to trimming and J lost 7 bases, with 16 bases between them. The V gene's germline CDR1 is SGHRS and CDR2 YFSETQ.

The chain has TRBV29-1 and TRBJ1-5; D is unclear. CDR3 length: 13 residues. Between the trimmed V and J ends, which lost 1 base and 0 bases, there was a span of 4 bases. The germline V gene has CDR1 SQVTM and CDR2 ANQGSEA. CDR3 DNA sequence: TGCAGCGTTGAAGGAGCTAGCAATCAGCCCCAGCATTTT. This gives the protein CSVEGASNQPQHF.

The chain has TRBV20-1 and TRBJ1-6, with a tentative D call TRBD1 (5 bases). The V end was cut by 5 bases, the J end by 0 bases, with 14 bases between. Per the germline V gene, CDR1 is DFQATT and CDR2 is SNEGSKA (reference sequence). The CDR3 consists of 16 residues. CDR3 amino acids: CSARDPAASYNSPLHF. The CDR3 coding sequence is TGCAGTGCTCGGGACCCAGCGGCCTCCTATAATTCACCCCTCCACTTT.

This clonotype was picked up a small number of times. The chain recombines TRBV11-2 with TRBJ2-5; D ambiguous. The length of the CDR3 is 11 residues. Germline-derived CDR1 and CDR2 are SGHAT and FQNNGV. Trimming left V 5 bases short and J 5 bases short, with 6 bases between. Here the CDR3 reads CASSNAETQYF. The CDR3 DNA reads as TGTGCCAGCAGCAACGCGGAGACCCAGTACTTC. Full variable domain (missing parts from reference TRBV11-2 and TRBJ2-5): EAGVAQSPRYKIIEKRQSVAFWCNPISGHATLYWYQQILGQGPKLLIQFQNNGVVDDSQLPKDRFSAERLKGVDSTLKIQPAKLEDSAVYLCASSNAETQYFGPGTRLLVL.

Here the CDR3 DNA reads TGTGCCACCAGTGACCTGACAGGGGTACAGCAGTACTTC. It encodes CATSDLTGVQQYF. V is TRBV24-1 and J is TRBJ2-7; 8 bases match TRBD1. CDR1 KGHDR and CDR2 SFDVKD come from the germline V gene. The CDR3 length is 13 residues. J was trimmed by 8 bases and V by 4 bases; bases with no gene match: 6.

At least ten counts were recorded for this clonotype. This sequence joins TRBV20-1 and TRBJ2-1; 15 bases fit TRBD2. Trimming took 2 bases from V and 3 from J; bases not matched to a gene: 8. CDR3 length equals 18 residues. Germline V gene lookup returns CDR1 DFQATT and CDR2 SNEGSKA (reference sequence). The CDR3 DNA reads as TGCAGTGCTAGAAAGGGACTAGCGGGGGGAAACCTCTACAATGAGCAGTTCTTC. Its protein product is CSARKGLAGGNLYNEQFF.

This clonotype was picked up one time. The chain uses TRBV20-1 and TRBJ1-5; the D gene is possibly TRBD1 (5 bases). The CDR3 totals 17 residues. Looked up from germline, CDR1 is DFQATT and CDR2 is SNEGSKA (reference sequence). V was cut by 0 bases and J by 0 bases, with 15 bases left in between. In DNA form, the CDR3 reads TGCAGTGCTAGAGATCCCACGGGACGTTATAGCAATCAGCCCCAGCATTTT. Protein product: CSARDPTGRYSNQPQHF.